The 17 T cell receptor beta chains given below trace back to one sample, sequenced in a study of PD-1 blockade in classical Hodgkin lymphoma (dated by TCRdb to the early 2020s). The library was built by means of the immunoSEQ multiplex PCR assay. TCRdb's version of the immuneACCESS table is confined to in-frame rearrangements and falls short of the full clone set. An unresolved V gene accounts for under half of the shortfall where checked; the remainder is of unknown origin. The sample table shows about 40,000 clones, and 60% to 85% are seen once. The top ten hold 9.5% to 12% of the sample. In the paper's terms, the time point label means: cycle 1 day 1 (C1D1), immediately before nivolumab initiation. Relapse after autologous stem cell transplantation had occurred in all trial patients, and cohorts A, B and C were distinguished by prior brentuximab vedotin exposure. The sample consisted of peripheral blood mononuclear cells (PBMCs), taken at baseline. All receptors come from a human donor with classical Hodgkin lymphoma.

The chain has TRBV11-3 and TRBJ2-1, with 13 bases fitting TRBD2. V was pared by 3 bases and J by 0 bases, with 2 bases of the junction left unmatched. From germline, CDR1 is SGHNT and CDR2 YENEEA. This CDR3 has 17 amino acids. The chain's CDR3 is CASSLGLAGSSYNEQFF. The CDR3 bases are TGTGCCAGCAGCTTGGGACTAGCGGGAAGCTCCTACAATGAGCAGTTCTTC.

The chain has TRBV6-5 and TRBJ1-5; no reliable D call. This CDR3 is built from 14 residues. CDR1 MNHEY and CDR2 SVGAGI come from the germline V gene. V dropped 2 bases and J dropped 2 bases, with 7 bases sitting between them. The CDR3 DNA is TGTGCCAGCAGTTACGCAGGCGGCAATCAGCCCCAGCATTTT. It encodes CASSYAGGNQPQHF.

This clone has only a few counts. V is TRBV5-1 and J is TRBJ2-7; 12 bases agree with TRBD2. Trimming took 4 bases from V and 7 from J; bases not matched to a gene: 9. The CDR3 length is 15 residues. From germline, CDR1 is SGHRS and CDR2 YFSETQ. CDR3 in amino acids: CASSHLAGGGLEQYF. The CDR3 DNA reads TGCGCCAGCAGCCATCTAGCGGGAGGGGGTCTGGAGCAGTACTTC.

The chain couples TRBV9 to TRBJ2-5; D unclear. Germline CDR1 reads SGDLS; CDR2 reads YYNGEE. The length of the CDR3 is 15 residues. V lost 4 bases to trimming and J lost 4 bases, with 17 bases between them. CDR3: CASSPQGWIGETQYF. The CDR3 DNA is TGTGCCAGCAGCCCCCAAGGGTGGATAGGAGAGACCCAGTACTTC.

This clone has just one count. The rearrangement links TRBV6-5 to TRBJ2-5; unclear D gene. Germline CDR1 MNHEY, CDR2 SVGAGI. CDR3 length equals 10 residues. V was pared by 8 bases and J by 2 bases, with 3 bases between. CDR3 sequence: CASQQETQYF. CDR3 sequence (DNA): TGTGCCAGCCAACAAGAGACCCAGTACTTC.

This clone occurred once. The chain couples TRBV4-2 to TRBJ1-5, with TRBD1 matching over 8 bases. The germline V gene encodes CDR1 LGHNA and CDR2 YNFKEQ. Trimming took 1 base from V and 6 from J; bases not matched to a gene: 5. This CDR3 has 15 amino acids. CDR3 amino acids: CASSQASRGPQPQHF. As DNA, the CDR3 is TGTGCCAGCAGCCAAGCTTCCAGGGGGCCTCAGCCCCAGCATTTT.

This clone was found a few times. This chain connects TRBV4-2 to TRBJ2-2; D might be TRBD1 (5 bases). The CDR3 runs 15 residues. Germline lookup yields CDR1 LGHNA and CDR2 YNFKEQ. The V gene lost 3 bases and the J gene lost 5 bases, with 13 bases spanning the gap. In nucleotides, the CDR3 is TGTGCCAGCAGCCATGGAGACAGTCCTACCGGGGAGCTGTTTTTT. It encodes CASSHGDSPTGELFF.

The chain links TRBV25-1 to TRBJ2-1; 7 bases match TRBD1. The germline CDR1 and CDR2 sequences are MGHDK and SYGVNS. The CDR3 is 15 amino acids. V trimming: 2 bases; J trimming: 7 bases; junction bases outside the gene matches: 8. The CDR3 DNA follows: TGTGCCAGCAGTGAAGTAGGGGGCTTGGGAAATGAGCAGTTCTTC. It is translated as CASSEVGGLGNEQFF.

The rearrangement links TRBV5-1 to TRBJ1-1, with D hard to call. Germline assignment: CDR1 SGHRS and CDR2 YFSETQ. V lost 6 bases, J lost 1 base, and 13 bases lay in between. CDR3 size: 14 residues. CDR3 in DNA: TGCGCCAGCACCCTTCTACCGGGGAACACTGAAGCTTTCTTT. Translation: CASTLLPGNTEAFF. Complete variable domain (other parts from reference TRBV5-1 and TRBJ1-1): KAGVTQTPRYLIKTRGQQVTLSCSPISGHRSVSWYQQTPGQGLQFLFEYFSETQRNKGNFPGRFSGRQFSNSRSEMNVSTLELGDSALYLCASTLLPGNTEAFFGQGTRLTVV.

This chain connects TRBV9 to TRBJ2-5, with TRBD1 matching 11 bases. The CDR3 is made up of 15 amino acids. Trimming at V came to 5 bases and at J to 5 bases, leaving 8 bases not matched to a gene. From germline, CDR1 is SGDLS and CDR2 YYNGEE. CDR3 sequence reads: CASSSGTGGSETQYF. The DNA of the CDR3 is TGTGCCAGCAGTTCTGGGACAGGGGGGTCTGAGACCCAGTACTTC.

A few counts support this clone. The chain is built from TRBV6-1 and TRBJ1-2; D call uncertain. With 1 base removed from V and 0 bases from J, the gap between germline ends came to 9 bases. The CDR3 extends over 15 amino acids. Per the germline V gene, CDR1 is MNHNS and CDR2 is SASEGT. Here the CDR3 reads CASSEGPLPNYGYTF. CDR3 coding DNA: TGTGCCAGCAGTGAAGGGCCACTACCTAACTATGGCTACACCTTC.

The genes are TRBV4-1 and TRBJ1-2, with D perhaps matching TRBD1 (6 bases). This CDR3 is built from 16 residues. Trimming stripped 3 bases from V and 1 base from J, with 15 bases between. The germline gives CDR1 MGHRA, CDR2 YSYEKL. The CDR3 nucleotides read TGCGCCAGCAGCCAGAAAGAACAGGGACTTAACTATGGCTACACCTTC. Its protein is CASSQKEQGLNYGYTF.

The chain combines TRBV5-4 with TRBJ2-7; D possibly matches TRBD1 or TRBD2 (6 bases each). V was pared by 2 bases and J by 4 bases, with 16 bases between. Per germline, CDR1 SGHNT and CDR2 YYREEE (reference sequence). This CDR3 contains 15 residues. This CDR3 is CASSFLGGERYEQYF. The CDR3 DNA reads as TGTGCCAGCAGCTTTCTCGGGGGCGAGAGGTACGAGCAGTACTTC.

The chain is built from TRBV30 and TRBJ2-1, with D perhaps matching TRBD2 (6 bases). Germline V CDR1 and CDR2: GTSNPN, SVGIG (reference sequence). The CDR3 runs 16 residues. Trimming took off 3 bases at V and 0 bases at J, with 15 bases between the two ends. The chain's CDR3 is CAWSRDLLSSYNEQFF. CDR3 DNA: TGTGCCTGGAGCCGGGACTTACTCAGCTCCTACAATGAGCAGTTCTTC.

The chain joins TRBV28 to TRBJ1-3; maybe TRBD1 (5 bases). The CDR3 is made up of 15 amino acids. Deletions cut 2 bases from V and 1 base from J, with 9 bases between. Germline V gene sequence: CDR1 MDHEN, CDR2 SYDVKM. The CDR3 protein is CASSLPAGSGNTIYF. In DNA form, the CDR3 reads TGTGCCAGCAGTTTACCGGCAGGGTCTGGAAACACCATATATTTT.

The J gene is TRBJ2-7, the V gene TRBV15; 13 positions agree with TRBD2. Germline-derived CDR1 and CDR2 are LNHNV and YYDKDF (reference sequence). Trimming at V came to 5 bases and at J to 6 bases, leaving 19 bases not matched to a gene. This CDR3 region has 19 residues. CDR3 sequence: CATSDRTSGSISRGFEQYF. Here the CDR3 DNA reads TGTGCCACCAGCGACCGGACTAGCGGGAGTATTAGCCGAGGTTTCGAGCAGTACTTC.

The chain joins TRBV7-9 to TRBJ1-1, with a tentative D call TRBD1 (5 bases). The germline V gene encodes CDR1 SEHNR and CDR2 FQNEAQ (reference sequence). Trimming removed 5 bases from V and 4 bases from J, with 23 bases in between. This CDR3 has 17 amino acids. CDR3 protein: CASSHPTRTISGTEAFF. The CDR3 DNA reads as TGTGCCAGCAGCCACCCAACCCGGACAATTTCAGGCACTGAAGCTTTCTTT.